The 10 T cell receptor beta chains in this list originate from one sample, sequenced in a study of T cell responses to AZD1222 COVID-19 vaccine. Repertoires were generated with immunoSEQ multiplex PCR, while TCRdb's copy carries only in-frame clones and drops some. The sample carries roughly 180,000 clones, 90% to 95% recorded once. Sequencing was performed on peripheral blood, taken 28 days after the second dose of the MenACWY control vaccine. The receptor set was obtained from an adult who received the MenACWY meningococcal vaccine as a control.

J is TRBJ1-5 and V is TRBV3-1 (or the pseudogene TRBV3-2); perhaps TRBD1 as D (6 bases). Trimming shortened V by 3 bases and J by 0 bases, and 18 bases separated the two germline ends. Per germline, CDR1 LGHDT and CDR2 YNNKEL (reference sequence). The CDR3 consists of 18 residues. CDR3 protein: CASSHRTEGVDSNQPQHF. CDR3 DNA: TGTGCCAGCAGCCATCGGACGGAGGGGGTGGATAGCAATCAGCCCCAGCATTTT.

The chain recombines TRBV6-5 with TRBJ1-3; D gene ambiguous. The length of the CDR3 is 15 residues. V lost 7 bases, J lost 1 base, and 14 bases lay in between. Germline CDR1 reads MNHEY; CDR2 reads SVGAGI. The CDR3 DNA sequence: TGTGCCAGCACCGCCCACGTGTCGTCTGGAAACACCATATATTTT. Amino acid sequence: CASTAHVSSGNTIYF.

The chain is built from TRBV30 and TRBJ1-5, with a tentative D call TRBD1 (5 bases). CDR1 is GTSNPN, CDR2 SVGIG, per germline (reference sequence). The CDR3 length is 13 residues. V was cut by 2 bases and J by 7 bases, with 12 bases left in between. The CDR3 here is CAWSIEGSQPQHF. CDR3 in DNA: TGTGCCTGGAGTATCGAGGGGTCACAGCCCCAGCATTTT.

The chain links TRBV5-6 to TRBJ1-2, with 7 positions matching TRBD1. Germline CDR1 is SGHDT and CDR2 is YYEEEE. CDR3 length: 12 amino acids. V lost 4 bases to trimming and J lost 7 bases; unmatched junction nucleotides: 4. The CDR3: CASSPGGVGYTF. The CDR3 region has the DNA TGTGCCAGCAGCCCAGGGGGTGTTGGCTACACCTTC.

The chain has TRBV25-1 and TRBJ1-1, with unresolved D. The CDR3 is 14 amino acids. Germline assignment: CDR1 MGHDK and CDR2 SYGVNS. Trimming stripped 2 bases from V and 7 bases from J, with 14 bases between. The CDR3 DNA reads TGTGCCAGCAGTGAAAGCGGCTCCAGGCGTGAAGCTTTCTTT. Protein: CASSESGSRREAFF.

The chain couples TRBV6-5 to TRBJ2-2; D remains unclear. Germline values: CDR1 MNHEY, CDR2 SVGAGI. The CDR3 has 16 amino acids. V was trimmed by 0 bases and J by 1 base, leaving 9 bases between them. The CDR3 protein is CASSYSMGGNTGELFF. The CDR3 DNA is TGTGCCAGCAGTTACTCGATGGGTGGGAACACCGGGGAGCTGTTTTTT.

The CDR3 region is CASSLRDRDNSPLHF. The CDR3 nucleotides read TGTGCCAGCAGCCTCCGGGACAGAGATAATTCACCCCTCCACTTT. The chain couples TRBV3-1 (or the pseudogene TRBV3-2) to TRBJ1-6; 7 nucleotides agree with TRBD1. Trimming cost V 4 bases and J 5 bases; bases outside gene matches: 5. The germline CDR1 and CDR2 sequences are LGHDT and YNNKEL (reference sequence). The CDR3 is 15 residues long.

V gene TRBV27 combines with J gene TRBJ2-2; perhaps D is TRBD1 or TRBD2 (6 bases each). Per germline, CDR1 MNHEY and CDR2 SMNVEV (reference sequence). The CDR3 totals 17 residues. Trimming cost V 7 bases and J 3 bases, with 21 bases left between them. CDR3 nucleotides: TGTGCCAGCACCCCCTCGGGGGCAACTATTTACACCGGGGAGCTGTTTTTT. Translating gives CASTPSGATIYTGELFF.

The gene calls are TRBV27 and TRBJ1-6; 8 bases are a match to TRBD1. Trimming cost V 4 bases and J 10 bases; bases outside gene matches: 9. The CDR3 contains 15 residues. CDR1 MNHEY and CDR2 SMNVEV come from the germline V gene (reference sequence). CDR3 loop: CASSSGQGIQSPLHF. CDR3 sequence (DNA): TGTGCCAGCAGTTCAGGACAGGGAATACAATCACCCCTCCACTTT.

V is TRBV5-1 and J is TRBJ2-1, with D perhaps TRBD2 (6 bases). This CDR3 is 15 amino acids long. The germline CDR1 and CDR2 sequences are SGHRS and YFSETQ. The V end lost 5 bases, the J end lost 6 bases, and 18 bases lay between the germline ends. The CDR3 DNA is TGCGCCAGCAGTCCGAATCAGGGACTGAGCAATGAGCAGTTCTTC. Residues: CASSPNQGLSNEQFF.